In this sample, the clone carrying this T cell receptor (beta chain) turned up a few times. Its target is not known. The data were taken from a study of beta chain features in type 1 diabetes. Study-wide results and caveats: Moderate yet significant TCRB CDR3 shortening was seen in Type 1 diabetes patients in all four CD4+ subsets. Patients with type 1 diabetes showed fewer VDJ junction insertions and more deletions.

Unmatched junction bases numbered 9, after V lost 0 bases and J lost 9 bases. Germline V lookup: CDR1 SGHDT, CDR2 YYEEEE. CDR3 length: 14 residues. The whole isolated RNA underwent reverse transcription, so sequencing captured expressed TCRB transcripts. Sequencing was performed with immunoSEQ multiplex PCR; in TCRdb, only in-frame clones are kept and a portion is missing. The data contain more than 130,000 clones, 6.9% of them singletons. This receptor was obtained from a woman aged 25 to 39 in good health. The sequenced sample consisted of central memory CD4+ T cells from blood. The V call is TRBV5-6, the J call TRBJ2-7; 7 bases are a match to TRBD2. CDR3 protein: CASSLGLAETGQYF. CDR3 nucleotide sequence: TGTGCCAGCAGCTTGGGTCTAGCGGAAACAGGGCAGTACTTC.